Presented here are 16 T cell receptor beta chains from one specimen sequenced in a study of blood T cell repertoires in COVID-19. Profiled with immunoSEQ multiplex PCR; TCRdb holds only in-frame clones, not every one. The sample includes about 180,000 clones, 70% to 85% seen only once; the top ten take roughly 15%. Specimen: PBMCs or T cells enriched from blood (not recorded which). The origin of the receptors is a man aged 45 to 65 who had recovered from COVID-19.

The chain is built from TRBV5-4 and TRBJ2-1; 10 bases are a match to TRBD2. Germline trimming cut 2 bases from V and 3 bases from J; bases unmatched to any gene: 2. This CDR3 region has 15 residues. Germline lookup yields CDR1 SGHNT and CDR2 YYREEE (reference sequence). The CDR3 is CASSLSGGVYNEQFF. The CDR3 DNA reads as TGTGCCAGCAGCTTAAGCGGGGGGGTCTACAATGAGCAGTTCTTC.

The chain uses TRBV10-1 and TRBJ2-1, with 9 bases identical to TRBD2. Trimming at V came to 2 bases and at J to 7 bases, leaving 24 bases not matched to a gene. Looked up from germline, CDR1 is WNHNN and CDR2 is SYGVQD (reference sequence). The CDR3 is made up of 21 amino acids. In DNA, the CDR3 is TGCGCCAGCAGTGAGATCCTTAGCGGGGGATTAGGGGGCCAAAGCCAGAATGAGCAGTTCTTC. It codes for CASSEILSGGLGGQSQNEQFF.

The chain combines TRBV6-5 with TRBJ1-1; no firm D call. This CDR3 contains 13 residues. Trimming took 1 base from V and 3 from J, leaving 6 bases between them. CDR1 and CDR2 (germline): MNHEY, SVGAGI. The CDR3 is CASSYWEDTEAFF. The CDR3 bases are TGTGCCAGCAGTTACTGGGAGGACACTGAAGCTTTCTTT.

The CDR3 sequence is CASSPGEREKLFF. DNA of the CDR3: TGTGCCAGCTCACCGGGAGAGAGGGAAAAACTGTTTTTT. V gene TRBV18 combines with J gene TRBJ1-4; the D is unclear. The CDR3 is 13 amino acids. Deletions cut 3 bases from V and 8 bases from J, with 10 bases between. Germline CDR1 is KGHSH and CDR2 is LQKENI.

This sequence joins TRBV5-5 and TRBJ2-2; 8 bases map to TRBD1. The junction had 7 bases not matched to a gene; V was cut back by 0 bases and J by 6 bases. The CDR3 contains 16 residues. Germline V gene data show CDR1 as SGHKS and CDR2 as YYEKEE (reference sequence). In DNA, the CDR3 is TGTGCCAGCAGCTTGGTTGGACAGGGAGGATCCGGGGAGCTGTTTTTT. Amino acids: CASSLVGQGGSGELFF.

V gene TRBV20-1 combines with J gene TRBJ1-1; TRBD1 might be the D (5 bases). V was cut by 5 bases and J by 10 bases, with 14 bases left in between. This CDR3 is 11 amino acids long. CDR1 DFQATT and CDR2 SNEGSKA come from the germline V gene (reference sequence). The CDR3 coding sequence is TGCAGTGCTTCAGAACAGGTGATAGCTTTCTTT. This sequence encodes CSASEQVIAFF.

This clone was recorded only once. V is TRBV12-5 and J is TRBJ2-3; the match to TRBD2 covers 8 bases. Germline CDR1 LGHNT, CDR2 FRNRAP. CDR3 length: 13 residues. V shed 5 bases, J shed 3 bases, and the junction held 1 base outside the gene matches. This chain's CDR3 is CASGTSGTDTQYF. In nucleotides, the CDR3 is TGTGCTAGTGGTACTAGCGGTACAGATACGCAGTATTTT.

The V and J genes are TRBV5-5 and TRBJ1-1; D gene unclear. V lost 5 bases and J lost 4, with 18 bases in between. Germline V gene sequence: CDR1 SGHKS, CDR2 YYEKEE (reference sequence). The CDR3 extends over 15 amino acids. The CDR3: CASRQELVRVTEAFF. In DNA form, the CDR3 reads TGTGCCAGCAGACAAGAATTAGTACGGGTCACTGAAGCTTTCTTT. Based on the CDR3 plus reference TRBV5-5 and TRBJ1-1, the full variable domain is DAGVTQSPTHLIKTRGQQVTLRCSPISGHKSVSWYQQVLGQGPQFIFQYYEKEERGRGNFPDRFSARQFPNYSSELNVNALLLGDSALYLCASRQELVRVTEAFFGQGTRLTVV.

V and J are TRBV19 and TRBJ1-5; 7 bases align to TRBD1. The CDR3 has 14 residues. Germline V CDR1 and CDR2: LNHDA, SQIVND (reference sequence). V lost 5 bases, J lost 2 bases, and 3 bases stayed unmatched. The CDR3 reads CASSHGQGNQPQHF. In DNA form, the CDR3 reads TGTGCCAGTAGTCACGGACAGGGCAATCAGCCCCAGCATTTT.

The chain couples TRBV5-6 to TRBJ2-1, with 10 nucleotides matching TRBD1. Germline V gene sequence: CDR1 SGHDT, CDR2 YYEEEE. This CDR3 contains 16 residues. The ends lost 3 bases at V and 4 bases at J; junction bases unmatched: 7. This chain's CDR3 is CASSWTGQGLYNEQFF. The CDR3 DNA reads as TGTGCCAGCAGCTGGACGGGACAGGGGTTGTACAATGAGCAGTTCTTC.

The CDR3 here is CASSGDSNQPQHF. The CDR3 DNA follows: TGTGCCAGCAGTGGAGATAGCAATCAGCCCCAGCATTTT. The chain couples TRBV6-4 to TRBJ1-5; D gene unclear. Germline assignment: CDR1 MRHNA and CDR2 SNTAGT. The CDR3 has 13 amino acids. V dropped 4 bases and J dropped 0 bases, with 4 bases sitting between them.

The rearrangement links TRBV12-5 to TRBJ2-5; D is uncertain. The length of the CDR3 is 14 residues. Germline CDR1 LGHNT, CDR2 FRNRAP. Trimming took 0 bases from V and 5 from J, leaving 10 bases between them. CDR3 sequence reads: CASGLVPGDETQYF. CDR3 in DNA: TGTGCTAGTGGTTTGGTACCTGGAGACGAGACCCAGTACTTC.

At least ten counts were recorded for this clone. The chain links TRBV30 to TRBJ1-6; the match to TRBD1 covers 9 bases. This CDR3 contains 14 residues. Germline lookup yields CDR1 GTSNPN and CDR2 SVGIG (reference sequence). Trimming took 3 bases from V and 10 from J; bases not matched to a gene: 7. The DNA for the CDR3 is TGTGCCTGGAGCTCCGGACAGGGGACGTCACCCCTCCACTTT. Translation: CAWSSGQGTSPLHF.

This clone was counted a single time. The chain links TRBV7-8 to TRBJ1-3; TRBD1 aligns across 7 bases. Germline CDR1 is SGHVS and CDR2 is FQNEAQ. This CDR3 spans 16 amino acids. V lost 5 bases and J lost 2; bases outside the gene matches: 9. CDR3 in DNA: TGTGCCAGCAGCCCGAGGGACAGCTTTGCTGGAAACACCATATATTTT. Translated: CASSPRDSFAGNTIYF.

This clone was observed a single time. The chain links TRBV3-1 (or the pseudogene TRBV3-2) to TRBJ1-1; possibly TRBD1 for D (5 bases). Per the germline V gene, CDR1 is LGHDT and CDR2 is YNNKEL (reference sequence). Between the trimmed V and J ends, which lost 4 bases and 1 base, there was a span of 13 bases. The CDR3 runs to 15 residues. CDR3 residues: CASSLSDRTNTEAFF. CDR3 coding DNA: TGTGCCAGCAGCCTGTCAGACAGAACGAACACTGAAGCTTTCTTT.

The gene calls are TRBV6-5 and TRBJ1-1; TRBD1 might be the D (6 bases). The CDR3 contains 13 residues. V was shortened by 8 bases and J by 1 base, with 11 bases between the two germline ends. CDR1 is MNHEY and CDR2 is SVGAGI in the germline V gene. DNA for the CDR3: TGTGCCAGCGCCTGGGGGCAGAACACTGAAGCTTTCTTT. Its translation: CASAWGQNTEAFF.